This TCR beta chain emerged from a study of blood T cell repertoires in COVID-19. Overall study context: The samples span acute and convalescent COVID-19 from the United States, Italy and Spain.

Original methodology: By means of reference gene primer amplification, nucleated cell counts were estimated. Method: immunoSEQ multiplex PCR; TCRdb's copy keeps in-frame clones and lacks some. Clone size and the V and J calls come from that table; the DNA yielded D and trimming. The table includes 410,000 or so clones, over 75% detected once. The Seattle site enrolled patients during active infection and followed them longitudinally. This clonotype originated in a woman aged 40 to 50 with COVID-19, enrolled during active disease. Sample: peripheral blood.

Here the CDR3 reads CALNRGRSSYNSPLHF. The CDR3 region has the DNA TGTGCCTTAAACAGGGGCAGGAGCTCCTATAATTCACCCCTCCACTTT. This chain joins TRBV30 and TRBJ1-6, with 7 bases that match TRBD1. The CDR3 spans 16 residues. Germline V gene data show CDR1 as GTSNPN and CDR2 as SVGIG (reference sequence). V dropped 7 bases and J dropped 0; count of bases not matched to a gene: 9.